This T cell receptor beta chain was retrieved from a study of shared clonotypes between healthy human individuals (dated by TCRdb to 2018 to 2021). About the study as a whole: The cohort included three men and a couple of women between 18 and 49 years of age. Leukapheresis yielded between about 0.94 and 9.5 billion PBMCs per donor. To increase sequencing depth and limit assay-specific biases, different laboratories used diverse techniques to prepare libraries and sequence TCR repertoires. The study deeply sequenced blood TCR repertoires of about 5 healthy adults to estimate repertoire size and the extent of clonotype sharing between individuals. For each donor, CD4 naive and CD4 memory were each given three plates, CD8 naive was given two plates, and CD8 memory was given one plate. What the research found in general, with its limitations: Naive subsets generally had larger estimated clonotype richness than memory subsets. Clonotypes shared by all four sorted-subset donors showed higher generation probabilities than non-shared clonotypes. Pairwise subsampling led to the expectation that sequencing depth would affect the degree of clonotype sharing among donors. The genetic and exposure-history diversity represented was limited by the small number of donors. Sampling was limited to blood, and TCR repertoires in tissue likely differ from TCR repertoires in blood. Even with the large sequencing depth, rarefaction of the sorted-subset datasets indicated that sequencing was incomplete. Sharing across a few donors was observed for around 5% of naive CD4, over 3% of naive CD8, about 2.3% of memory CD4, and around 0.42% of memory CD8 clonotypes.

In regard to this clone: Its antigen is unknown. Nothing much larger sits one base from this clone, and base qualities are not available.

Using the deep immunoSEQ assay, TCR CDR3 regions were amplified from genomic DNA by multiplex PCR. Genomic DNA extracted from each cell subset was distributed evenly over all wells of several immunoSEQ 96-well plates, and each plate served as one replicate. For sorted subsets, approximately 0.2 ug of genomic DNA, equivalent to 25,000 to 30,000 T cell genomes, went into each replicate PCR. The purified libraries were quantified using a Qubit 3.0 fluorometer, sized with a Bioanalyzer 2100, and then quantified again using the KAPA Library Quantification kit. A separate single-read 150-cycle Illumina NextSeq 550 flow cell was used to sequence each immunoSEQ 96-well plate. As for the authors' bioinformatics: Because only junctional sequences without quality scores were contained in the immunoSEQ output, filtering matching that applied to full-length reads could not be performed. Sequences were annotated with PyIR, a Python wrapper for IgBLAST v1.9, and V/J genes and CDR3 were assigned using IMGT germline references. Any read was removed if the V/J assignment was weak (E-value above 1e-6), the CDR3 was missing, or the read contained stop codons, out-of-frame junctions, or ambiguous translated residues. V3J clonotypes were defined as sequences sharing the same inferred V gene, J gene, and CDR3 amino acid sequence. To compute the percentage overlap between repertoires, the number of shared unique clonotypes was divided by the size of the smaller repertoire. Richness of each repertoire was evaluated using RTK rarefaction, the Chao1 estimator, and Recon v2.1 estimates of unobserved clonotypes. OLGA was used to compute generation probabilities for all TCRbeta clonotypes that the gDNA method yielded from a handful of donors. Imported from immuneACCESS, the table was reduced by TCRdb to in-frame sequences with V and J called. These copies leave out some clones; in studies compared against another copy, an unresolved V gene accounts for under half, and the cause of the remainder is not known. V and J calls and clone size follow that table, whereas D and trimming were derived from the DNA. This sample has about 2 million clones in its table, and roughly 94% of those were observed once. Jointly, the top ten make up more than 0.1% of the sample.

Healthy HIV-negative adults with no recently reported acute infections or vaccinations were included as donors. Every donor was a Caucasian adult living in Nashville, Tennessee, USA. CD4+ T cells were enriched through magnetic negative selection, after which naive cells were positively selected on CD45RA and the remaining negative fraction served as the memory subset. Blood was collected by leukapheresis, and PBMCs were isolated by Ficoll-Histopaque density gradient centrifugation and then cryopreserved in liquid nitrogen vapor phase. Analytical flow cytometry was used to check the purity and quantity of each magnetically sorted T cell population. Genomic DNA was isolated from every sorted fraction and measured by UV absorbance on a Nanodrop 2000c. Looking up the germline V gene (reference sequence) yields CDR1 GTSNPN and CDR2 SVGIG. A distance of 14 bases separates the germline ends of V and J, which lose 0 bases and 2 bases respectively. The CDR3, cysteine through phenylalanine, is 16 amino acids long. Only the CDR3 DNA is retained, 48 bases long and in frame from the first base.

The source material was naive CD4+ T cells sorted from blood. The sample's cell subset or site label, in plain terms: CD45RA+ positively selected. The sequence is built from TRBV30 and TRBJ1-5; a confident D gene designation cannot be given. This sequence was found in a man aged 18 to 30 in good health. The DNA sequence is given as TGTGCCTGGAGTGTACCGTGGAGGGCTGGCAATCAGCCCCAGCATTTT. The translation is CAWSVPWRAGNQPQHF.